Following are 22 T cell receptor beta chains from one sample sequenced in a study of neurological immune-mediated disorders. TCRdb re-analysed the 5' RACE reads in MiXCR, keeping a single row per CDR3 protein. The data contain 45,000 to 60,000 distinct CDR3 sequences, roughly 2.5% of them singletons. Input material: PBMCs. These receptors were taken from a man aged 50 to 59 with multiple sclerosis.

This clonotype was seen only a few times. A read error may be the cause here, since a much bigger clone is one base away. V is TRBV20-1 and J is TRBJ2-1; D is perhaps TRBD2 (5 bases). Trimming cost V 7 bases and J 7 bases, with 17 bases left between them. The germline V gene has CDR1 DFQATT and CDR2 SNEGSKA (reference sequence). The CDR3 has 13 residues. The CDR3 DNA is TGCAGTGATAGCTCTAGGGCGGGTAATGAGCAGTTCTTC. It codes for CSDSSRAGNEQFF.

At least ten counts were recorded for this clonotype. The chain carries TRBV5-6 and TRBJ2-5; the D gene is possibly TRBD1 (6 bases). Germline values: CDR1 SGHDT, CDR2 YYEEEE. V lost 5 bases, J lost 4 bases, and 12 bases lay in between. The CDR3 loop spans 13 amino acids. CDR3 amino acids: CASSRQQGETQYF. The CDR3 bases are TGTGCCAGCAGTCGACAACAGGGAGAGACCCAGTACTTC.

This clonotype was recorded many times. The chain carries TRBV20-1 and TRBJ2-5; tentative D call: TRBD1 (7 bases). The germline V and J ends were trimmed by 0 bases and 5 bases, with 13 bases remaining between them. CDR1 is DFQATT and CDR2 is SNEGSKA in the germline V gene (reference sequence). The CDR3 is 14 amino acids. The CDR3 sequence is CSARDLAGGETQYF. The DNA for the CDR3 is TGCAGTGCTAGAGATCTCGCAGGGGGGGAGACCCAGTACTTC.

For this clonotype: This could be a read error, since a much larger clone is one nucleotide away. The chain combines TRBV9 with TRBJ1-3; D uncertain. Per the germline V gene, CDR1 is SGDLS and CDR2 is YYNGEE. CDR3 length equals 12 residues. DNA of the CDR3: TGTGACAGCAGCGTAGTTATGTACACCATATATTTT. Translation: CDSSVVMYTIYF.

This clonotype was recorded at least ten times. The rearrangement links TRBV5-1 to TRBJ1-1, with 12 positions matching TRBD1. The CDR3 consists of 14 residues. Trimming cost V 3 bases and J 4 bases; bases outside gene matches: 1. Germline lookup yields CDR1 SGHRS and CDR2 YFSETQ. CDR3 in amino acids: CASSSGQGATEAFF. CDR3 coding DNA: TGCGCCAGCAGCTCGGGACAGGGGGCCACTGAAGCTTTCTTT. The entire variable domain, with the rest obtained from reference TRBV5-1 and TRBJ1-1, is as follows: KAGVTQTPRYLIKTRGQQVTLSCSPISGHRSVSWYQQTPGQGLQFLFEYFSETQRNKGNFPGRFSGRQFSNSRSEMNVSTLELGDSALYLCASSSGQGATEAFFGQGTRLTVV.

This clonotype was seen at least ten times. This chain links TRBV7-2 with TRBJ1-3; D unclear. This CDR3 contains 14 residues. V lost 7 bases, J lost 0 bases, and 10 bases lay in between. Per the germline V gene, CDR1 is SGHTA and CDR2 is FQGNSA. The chain's CDR3 is CASTPWGSGNTIYF. In nucleotides, the CDR3 is TGTGCCAGCACCCCTTGGGGCTCTGGAAACACCATATATTTT.

There are many counts of this clonotype. The chain has TRBV5-1 and TRBJ2-7; TRBD2 might be the D (6 bases). The CDR3 totals 14 residues. Trimming removed 4 bases at V and 6 bases at J, with 17 bases between. Looked up from germline, CDR1 is SGHRS and CDR2 is YFSETQ. The CDR3 sequence is CASSPRDSGGEQYF. The CDR3 bases are TGCGCCAGCAGCCCCCGGGACTCCGGAGGCGAGCAGTACTTC. The entire variable domain, with the rest obtained from reference TRBV5-1 and TRBJ2-7, is as follows: KAGVTQTPRYLIKTRGQQVTLSCSPISGHRSVSWYQQTPGQGLQFLFEYFSETQRNKGNFPGRFSGRQFSNSRSEMNVSTLELGDSALYLCASSPRDSGGEQYFGPGTRLTVT.

This clonotype has a count of ten or more. The rearrangement links TRBV7-2 to TRBJ1-5; a possible D gene is TRBD1 (5 bases). The CDR3 extends over 14 amino acids. CDR1 and CDR2 from the germline V gene are SGHTA and FQGNSA. The ends were cut back, 5 bases at V and 0 bases at J, with 8 bases in the middle. This chain's CDR3 is CASSIQDSNQPQHF. CDR3 in DNA: TGTGCCAGCAGCATACAGGATAGCAATCAGCCCCAGCATTTT.

In this sample, this clonotype turned up many times. This chain connects TRBV20-1 to TRBJ1-2; D unclear. The CDR3 is 11 residues long. Germline-derived CDR1 and CDR2 are DFQATT and SNEGSKA (reference sequence). Deletions cut 0 bases from V and 8 bases from J, with 7 bases between. CDR3 in amino acids: CSARDLSGYTF. The DNA of the CDR3 is TGCAGTGCTAGAGATCTCTCAGGCTACACCTTC.

Regarding this clonotype: This could be a read error, since a much larger clone is one nucleotide away. The chain is built from TRBV2 and TRBJ2-7; D may be TRBD1 or TRBD2 (5 bases each). The CDR3 spans 13 residues. Trimming took off 7 bases at V and 5 bases at J, with 15 bases between the two ends. Germline V lookup: CDR1 SNHLY, CDR2 FYNNEI. DNA for the CDR3: TGTGCCAGCATCGACACTAGGGGAGACGAGCAGTACTTC. Its translation: CASIDTRGDEQYF.

In this sample, this clonotype turned up many times. The V and J genes are TRBV25-1 and TRBJ1-2; a possible D gene is TRBD1 (6 bases). The V gene lost 2 bases and the J gene lost 4 bases, with 11 bases spanning the gap. The CDR3 runs 14 residues. Germline CDR1 is MGHDK and CDR2 is SYGVNS. The CDR3 sequence is CASSEGRGFYGYTF. CDR3 nucleotides: TGTGCCAGCAGTGAAGGCAGGGGATTCTATGGCTACACCTTC.

Many counts were recorded for this clonotype. The chain uses TRBV5-6 and TRBJ2-5, with D uncertain. V lost 7 bases, J lost 0 bases, and 7 bases lay in between. Looked up from germline, CDR1 is SGHDT and CDR2 is YYEEEE. The CDR3 has 12 amino acids. The CDR3 DNA follows: TGTGCCAGCCGGCTGGACCAAGAGACCCAGTACTTC. Protein: CASRLDQETQYF. The complete variable domain, with remaining parts taken from reference TRBV5-6 and TRBJ2-5, reads DAGVTQSPTHLIKTRGQQVTLRCSPKSGHDTVSWYQQALGQGPQFIFQYYEEEERQRGNFPDRFSGHQFPNYSSELNVNALLLGDSALYLCASRLDQETQYFGPGTRLLVL.

At least ten counts were recorded for this clonotype. The genes are TRBV10-3 and TRBJ1-1; D might be TRBD1 (5 bases). This CDR3 comprises 14 residues. In germline, CDR1 is ENHRY, CDR2 SYGVKD. The V end lost 7 bases, the J end lost 5 bases, and 17 bases lay between the germline ends. The CDR3 bases are TGTGCCATCACCGAAACGGGGGGTGAGACTGAAGCTTTCTTT. Translated, it gives CAITETGGETEAFF.

In this sample, this clonotype turned up a few times. The chain couples TRBV7-2 to TRBJ1-6; D is unresolved. V lost 5 bases and J lost 11, with 10 bases in between. The CDR3 covers 12 residues. Germline V CDR1 and CDR2: SGHTA, FQGNSA. CDR3 bases: TGTGCCAGCAGCGATTACGCGGCACCCCTCCACTTT. Translating it yields CASSDYAAPLHF.

This clonotype was found a few times. The V gene is TRBV20-1, the J gene TRBJ1-5; perhaps TRBD1 as D (6 bases). Germline loops: CDR1 DFQATT, CDR2 SNEGSKA (reference sequence). CDR3 length equals 12 residues. V was shortened by 5 bases and J by 7 bases, with 12 bases between the two germline ends. CDR3 sequence: CSAPQGNQPQHF. The DNA for the CDR3 is TGCAGTGCTCCCCAGGGGAACCAGCCCCAGCATTTT.

This clonotype was observed at least ten times. This rearrangement joins TRBV6-2 or TRBV6-3 to TRBJ2-2; 10 positions agree with TRBD2. V shed 7 bases, J shed 7 bases, and the junction held 6 bases outside the gene matches. The CDR3 is 14 amino acids. Germline values: CDR1 MNHEY, CDR2 SVGEGT. CDR3: CASKLAGFIGELFF. CDR3 DNA sequence: TGTGCCAGCAAACTAGCGGGGTTTATCGGGGAGCTGTTTTTT.

This clonotype was counted at least ten times. The CDR3 reads CASSLVGGKAFF. The CDR3 nucleotides read TGTGCCAGCAGCTTAGTCGGGGGGAAAGCTTTCTTT. The chain uses TRBV7-2 and TRBJ1-1, with TRBD1 as a possible D gene (5 bases). This CDR3 comprises 12 residues. Germline CDR1 reads SGHTA; CDR2 reads FQGNSA. The V and J ends lost 1 base and 9 bases respectively, with 9 bases between them.

The table lists this clonotype with many counts. Here the CDR3 reads CASSFISGGSYEQYF. The CDR3 coding sequence is TGTGCCAGCAGCTTTATTAGCGGGGGATCTTACGAGCAGTACTTC. The chain joins TRBV7-2 to TRBJ2-7; 9 nucleotides agree with TRBD2. The V gene's germline CDR1 is SGHTA and CDR2 FQGNSA. V lost 3 bases, J lost 4 bases, and 7 bases stayed unmatched. The CDR3 runs 15 residues.

This clonotype occurred many times. The V gene is TRBV12-3 or TRBV12-4, the J gene TRBJ1-4, with D possibly TRBD1 on 6 matching bases. The V and J ends lost 6 bases and 7 bases respectively, with 18 bases between them. The CDR3 sequence is 15 residues long. The CDR3 DNA sequence: TGTGCCAGCAGCGGCGGCGGGGGCAGAGGTGAAAAACTGTTTTTT. Translation: CASSGGGGRGEKLFF.

This clonotype was counted ten times or more. The rearrangement joins TRBV27 to TRBJ1-3; 7 bases agree with TRBD1. Germline V gene sequence: CDR1 MNHEY, CDR2 SMNVEV (reference sequence). This CDR3 has 14 amino acids. V was clipped by 6 bases and J by 4 bases; unmatched bases: 6. The CDR3 DNA reads TGTGCCAGCAGAAAAGGGGGCAAAGGAAACACCATATATTTT. Translating gives CASRKGGKGNTIYF.

Ten or more counts support this clonotype. The chain couples TRBV12-3 or TRBV12-4 to TRBJ2-7, with D possibly TRBD1 on 6 matching bases. V was clipped by 5 bases and J by 5 bases, with 13 bases between them. This CDR3 region has 13 residues. CDR3 bases: TGTGCCAGCAGTCTTACAGGGTACGACGAGCAGTACTTC. Amino acids: CASSLTGYDEQYF.

This clonotype came up many times. This sequence joins TRBV9 and TRBJ2-5; 10 bases agree with TRBD2. After removal of 3 bases from V and 0 bases from J, the junction contained 5 bases not matched to a gene. This CDR3 is built from 16 residues. Per the germline V gene, CDR1 is SGDLS and CDR2 is YYNGEE. CDR3 sequence: CASSARLAGDQETQYF. The CDR3 DNA follows: TGTGCCAGCAGCGCGAGGCTAGCGGGAGACCAAGAGACCCAGTACTTC.